Listed below are T cell receptor beta chains from one sample, sequenced in a study of control samples from healthy donors and cancer patients. TCRdb keeps only in-frame clones here, not all; method: immunoSEQ multiplex PCR. The sample gives about 82,000 clones, 94% of which show up once; approximately 4.8% is in the top ten. The specimen sequenced was blood. The receptors shown here come from a woman between 18 and 29 years old in good health. Both conserved end residues are part of each CDR3. D genes are given only for firm matches. Some rows have no size entry. The others give once, few or many, or a class for an expanded clone.

abundance,v_gene,d_gene,j_gene,CDR3nt,CDR3aa
NA,TRBV18,NA,TRBJ2-3,TGTGCCAGCTCACCACCGGAACGGGCAAGCACAGATACGCAGTATTTT,CASSPPERASTDTQYF
once,TRBV2,NA,TRBJ2-1,TGTGCCAGCAGTGCGTCTGCACTTAGCTCCTACAATGAGCAGTTCTTC,CASSASALSSYNEQFF
once,TRBV27,NA,TRBJ1-3,TGTGCCAGCAGTATCGACGGAGTTAACTCTGGAAACACCATATATTTT,CASSIDGVNSGNTIYF
NA,TRBV2,NA,TRBJ1-2,TGTGCCAGCAGTCGAAATCAGCCGTCTAACTATGGCTACACCTTC,CASSRNQPSNYGYTF
NA,TRBV27,TRBD1,TRBJ1-2,TGTGCCAGCAGTTTACAGGGACAGGGGAACTATGGCTACACCTTC,CASSLQGQGNYGYTF
NA,TRBV28,NA,TRBJ1-5,TGTGCCAGCAGCACGTCCACGCCCCAGCATTTT,CASSTSTPQHF
once,TRBV9,TRBD1,TRBJ1-2,TGTGCCAGCAGCGTAGACCAGGGGGGGTATGGCTACACCTTC,CASSVDQGGYGYTF
NA,TRBV4-1,NA,TRBJ1-1,TGCGCCAGCAGCCTAGATAGGACATCGAACACTGAAGCTTTCTTT,CASSLDRTSNTEAFF
NA,TRBV2,NA,TRBJ2-5,TGTGCCAGCATCCCTAGCGACCAAGAGACCCAGTACTTC,CASIPSDQETQYF
NA,TRBV20-1,TRBD2,TRBJ2-3,TGCAGTGCTAGTGTGGCCAAGCGGGGGGCCACAGATACGCAGTATTTT,CSASVAKRGATDTQYF
NA,TRBV28,TRBD1,TRBJ1-1,TGTGCCAGCAGCACAGGGGGGATGAACACTGAAGCTTTCTTT,CASSTGGMNTEAFF
NA,TRBV24-1,TRBD2,TRBJ2-3,TGTGCCACCAGTGATTTCTTGGCTAGCGGGGGCACAGATACGCAGTATTTT,CATSDFLASGGTDTQYF
once,TRBV7-7,NA,TRBJ2-7,TGTGCTAGCAGCGTACACGGACCCTACGAGCAGTACTTC,CASSVHGPYEQYF
NA,TRBV19,NA,TRBJ2-1,TGTGCCAGTAGTCTCGACCTAGCGTTGAGCTCCTACAATGAGCAGTTCTTC,CASSLDLALSSYNEQFF
NA,TRBV3-1/TRBV3-2,NA,TRBJ2-1,TGTGCCAGCAGCCAAGAGCTGTGGGGTGAGCAGTTCTTC,CASSQELWGEQFF
NA,TRBV6-6,TRBD1,TRBJ1-4,TGTGCCAGCAGTCCCCAAAGAGGGTGGGGACAGGGTGGTAATGAAAAACTGTTTTTT,CASSPQRGWGQGGNEKLFF